This T cell receptor (beta chain) was sequenced during a study of blood T cell repertoires in COVID-19. Overall study context: In each case, the material was cDNA or gDNA derived from T cells, B-cell-depleted T cells, or PBMCs.

The table came from immunoSEQ multiplex PCR; TCRdb's copy has only in-frame clones and leaves some out. The sample records some 25,000 clones, 90% being singletons. The length of the CDR3 is 14 residues. Germline assignment: CDR1 MNHEY and CDR2 SMNVEV (reference sequence). The trim removed 8 bases at V and 9 bases at J, leaving 5 bases unmatched. The rearrangement uses TRBV27 and TRBJ2-1; 15 bases are shared with TRBD2. Sequencing input: peripheral blood. This clonotype originated in a man between 65 and 85 years old with acute or convalescent COVID-19. This CDR3 reads CASYGLAGGAEQFF. The DNA for the CDR3 is TGTGCCAGCTACGGACTAGCGGGAGGGGCTGAGCAGTTCTTC.